The 14 T cell receptor beta chains presented below share a single source sample, sequenced in a study of pediatric ulcerative colitis. Clones were read by immunoSEQ multiplex PCR, and TCRdb kept only the in-frame ones, dropping some. The sample records 10,000 to 13,000 clones, roughly 80% being singletons. During colonoscopy, one to two rectal pinch biopsies were collected. Sequenced material: gut tissue. Receptors originate from a girl aged 5 to 17 who was a control in a study of pediatric ulcerative colitis.

This chain connects TRBV10-2 to TRBJ2-1, with D possibly TRBD2 on 6 matching bases. The V end lost 2 bases, the J end lost 3 bases, and 14 bases lay between the germline ends. In germline, CDR1 is WSHSY, CDR2 SAAADI. CDR3 length: 16 residues. CDR3 nucleotide sequence: TGCGCCAGCAGTGAGGTGGGACTCGCATTCTACAATGAGCAGTTCTTC. Its translation: CASSEVGLAFYNEQFF.

The chain uses TRBV7-9 and TRBJ2-3; TRBD2 matches 8 bases. The V gene's germline CDR1 is SEHNR and CDR2 FQNEAQ (reference sequence). The J segment lost 3 bases and the V segment lost 0 bases, leaving 5 bases of the junction unmatched. CDR3 length: 16 amino acids. CDR3 in DNA: TGTGCCAGCAGCTTAGCGGTACTAGCGGAAACAGATACGCAGTATTTT. Protein: CASSLAVLAETDTQYF.

This chain links TRBV19 with TRBJ2-6; 7 bases map to TRBD2. The germline gives CDR1 LNHDA, CDR2 SQIVND (reference sequence). CDR3 size: 17 residues. With 4 bases clipped from V and 0 bases from J, the junction kept 6 bases outside the gene matches. CDR3 nucleotide sequence: TGTGCCAGTAGTACTACGAGGGAGGGCTCTGGGGCCAACGTCCTGACTTTC. Protein: CASSTTREGSGANVLTF.

The gene calls are TRBV6-1 and TRBJ1-2; D may be TRBD1 (5 bases). CDR1 is MNHNS and CDR2 is SASEGT in the germline V gene. This CDR3 is built from 13 residues. V lost 4 bases to trimming and J lost 4 bases, with 10 bases between them. CDR3 coding DNA: TGTGCCAGCAGTGCCCGGGGGGGCTATGGCTACACCTTC. This codes for CASSARGGYGYTF.

V gene TRBV7-2 combines with J gene TRBJ2-7, with D hard to call. Trimming left V 3 bases short and J 1 base short, with 10 bases between. CDR3 length equals 14 residues. Germline values: CDR1 SGHTA, CDR2 FQGNSA. In DNA form, the CDR3 reads TGTGCCAGCAGCTTGATGGACGGTTCCTACGAGCAGTACTTC. Protein sequence: CASSLMDGSYEQYF. Together with reference TRBV7-2 and TRBJ2-7, the CDR3 gives the full variable domain: GAGVSQSPSNKVTEKGKDVELRCDPISGHTALYWYRQSLGQGLEFLIYFQGNSAPDKSGLPSDRFSAERTGGSVSTLTIQRTQQEDSAVYLCASSLMDGSYEQYFGPGTRLTVT.

The table lists this clone with a count of one. This rearrangement joins TRBV28 to TRBJ1-1; tentative D call: TRBD1 (6 bases). Germline values: CDR1 MDHEN, CDR2 SYDVKM. V lost 7 bases, J lost 1 base, and 16 bases lay in between. This CDR3 has 15 amino acids. DNA for the CDR3: TGTGCCAGCAACTCCCAGGGGCGCCGGAACACTGAAGCTTTCTTT. As protein: CASNSQGRRNTEAFF.

This chain links TRBV6-6 with TRBJ2-7, with a possible D match to TRBD1 (5 bases). The CDR3 totals 14 residues. Per the germline V gene, CDR1 is MNHNY and CDR2 is SVGAGI (reference sequence). With 6 bases removed from V and 7 bases from J, the gap between germline ends came to 19 bases. The CDR3 region has the DNA TGTGCCAGCAGCCGACCCGGGCCCCAGGGAGAGCAGTACTTC. This sequence encodes CASSRPGPQGEQYF.

The rearrangement joins TRBV28 to TRBJ1-5; D not certain. The CDR3 spans 16 residues. Trimming took 3 bases from V and 0 from J, leaving 12 bases between them. Germline CDR1 and CDR2: MDHEN and SYDVKM. Here the CDR3 reads CASSFSERYSNQPQHF. The CDR3 nucleotides read TGTGCCAGCAGTTTCTCGGAGAGGTATAGCAATCAGCCCCAGCATTTT. Supplemented by reference TRBV28 and TRBJ1-5, the full variable domain reads DVKVTQSSRYLVKRTGEKVFLECVQDMDHENMFWYRQDPGLGLRLIYFSYDVKMKEKGDIPEGYSVSREKKERFSLILESASTNQTSMYLCASSFSERYSNQPQHFGDGTRLSIL.

The chain links TRBV21-1 to TRBJ1-1; no check of the table's D call, TRBD1, against the DNA was made. TRBV21-1 is shown as a pseudogene. CDR3 length: 18 amino acids. CDR3 coding DNA: TGTGCCAGCAGCCTTCAAGCCCCACAGGGGGCCTGGAACACTGAAGCTTTCTTT. Translation gives CASSLQAPQGAWNTEAFF.

V and J are TRBV12-5 and TRBJ1-1; tentative D call: TRBD1 (5 bases). The germline gives CDR1 LGHNT, CDR2 FRNRAP. V was cut by 6 bases and J by 6 bases, with 17 bases left in between. The CDR3 spans 14 residues. The chain's CDR3 is CASGLGGVAAEAFF. The CDR3 DNA is TGTGCTAGTGGGCTGGGGGGGGTAGCCGCTGAAGCTTTCTTT.

By its share, this clone is medium-sized. J is TRBJ2-1 and V is TRBV6-4; 12 nucleotides agree with TRBD2. Germline V gene sequence: CDR1 MRHNA, CDR2 SNTAGT. This CDR3 contains 15 residues. V dropped 0 bases and J dropped 6; count of bases not matched to a gene: 0. Here the CDR3 reads CASSDSTSGSNEQFF. The CDR3, as DNA: TGTGCCAGCAGTGACTCGACTAGCGGGAGCAATGAGCAGTTCTTC.

The chain recombines TRBV2 with TRBJ2-7; 8 bases map to TRBD1. The CDR3 consists of 13 residues. Losses at the gene ends were 6 bases for V and 3 bases for J; bases not matched to a gene: 4. Looked up from germline, CDR1 is SNHLY and CDR2 is FYNNEI. CDR3 residues: CASSSGQGYEQYF. As DNA, the CDR3 is TGTGCCAGCAGCTCCGGACAGGGCTACGAGCAGTACTTC.

The chain uses TRBV7-2 and TRBJ1-2; 8 bases are shared with TRBD1. The V and J ends lost 2 bases and 8 bases, in that order; junction bases with no gene match: 4. CDR1 is SGHTA and CDR2 is FQGNSA in the germline V gene. This CDR3 spans 13 amino acids. The CDR3 nucleotides read TGTGCCAGCAGCTTATACAGGGGGAAAGGCTACACCTTC. It specifies CASSLYRGKGYTF.

With regard to this clone: Germline and junction disagree at one end, which may indicate a read error. Other DNA sequences in the same sample also yield this CDR3. V usage is TRBV6-5 and J usage is TRBJ2-1; D is possibly TRBD2 (6 bases). The CDR3 covers 15 residues. Germline V CDR1 and CDR2: MNHEY, SVGAGI. In DNA, the CDR3 is TGCGCCAGCAACAAAGATAGCGGAAGGTACAATGAGCAGTTCTTC. Protein sequence: CASNKDSGRYNEQFF.